These 15 T cell receptor beta chains were sequenced from one sample in a study of identical twins (TCRdb year 2016). Libraries were made using 5' RACE. Data came from an Illumina HiSeq 2000. Starting from the raw public reads, TCRdb applied fastp trimming at Q25, assembled clones with MiXCR and retained in-frame beta chains. Here each entry gathers all rows of one CDR3 protein and keeps the most common genes and DNA. This sample comprises about 500,000 distinct CDR3 sequences, around an eighth of them detected only once. The ten largest make up approximately 1% of the sample. Separately, the same data were catalogued under a study of yellow fever vaccine responses in identical twins.

Sequencing used CD4+ T cells sorted from blood. These receptors all come from a woman aged 18-29 years in good health.

Comments on this clonotype: This could be a read error, since a much larger clone is one nucleotide away. This chain joins TRBV9 and TRBJ2-3; TRBD1 agrees at 7 bases. The CDR3 is 16 amino acids. The junction had 12 bases not matched to a gene; V was cut back by 3 bases and J by 5 bases. Germline V gene data show CDR1 as SGDLS and CDR2 as YYNGEE. The CDR3 DNA sequence: TGTGCCAGCAGCGCTTTTCTACAGGGGCGACAAGATACGCAGTATTTT. Its translation is CASSAFLQGRQDTQYF.

This clonotype appeared many times. The chain links TRBV11-1 to TRBJ2-1; 7 bases fit TRBD2. CDR3 length: 16 amino acids. Germline V gene data show CDR1 as SGHAT and CDR2 as FQDESV (reference sequence). With 3 bases clipped from V and 0 bases from J, the junction kept 5 bases outside the gene matches. In nucleotides, the CDR3 is TGTGCCAGCAGCTTGCGGCGGGAGAGCTCCTACAATGAGCAGTTCTTC. It translates to CASSLRRESSYNEQFF.

This clonotype was observed a few times. The rearrangement links TRBV4-3 to TRBJ2-7; 13 positions match TRBD2. V dropped 4 bases and J dropped 0; count of bases not matched to a gene: 9. This CDR3 spans 18 amino acids. Germline V CDR1 and CDR2: LGHNA, YSLEER. Here the CDR3 reads CASSPRETSGRSSYEQYF. The CDR3 nucleotides read TGCGCCAGCAGCCCCCGGGAGACTAGCGGGAGGAGCTCCTACGAGCAGTACTTC.

This sequence joins TRBV12-3 or TRBV12-4 and TRBJ1-6; 8 positions agree with TRBD1. This CDR3 has 15 residues. With 6 bases clipped from V and 10 bases from J, the junction kept 11 bases outside the gene matches. CDR3 DNA sequence: TGTGCCAGCAGGCCAACAGGGACAGGTGTGTCACCCCTCCACTTT. Its translation is CASRPTGTGVSPLHF.

J is TRBJ2-1 and V is TRBV6-5, with 10 bases lining up with TRBD2. Unmatched junction bases numbered 2, after V lost 0 bases and J lost 9 bases. Germline V CDR1 and CDR2: MNHEY, SVGAGI. This CDR3 is 14 amino acids long. CDR3 nucleotide sequence: TGTGCCAGCAGTTACTCAACTAGCGGGATTGAGCAGTTCTTC. Encoded protein: CASSYSTSGIEQFF.

The rearrangement uses TRBV29-1 and TRBJ2-3, with a tentative D call TRBD2 (5 bases). Germline CDR1 SQVTM, CDR2 ANQGSEA. This CDR3 spans 15 amino acids. The V end lost 4 bases, the J end lost 0 bases, and 14 bases lay between the germline ends. CDR3 coding DNA: TGCAGCGTTGGAGGGCGGGCACTCAGCACAGATACGCAGTATTTT. Encoded protein: CSVGGRALSTDTQYF.

The chain couples TRBV7-9 to TRBJ2-3; D is uncertain. The CDR3 is made up of 13 amino acids. V lost 5 bases and J lost 3, with 9 bases in between. Germline-derived CDR1 and CDR2 are SEHNR and FQNEAQ (reference sequence). The CDR3 DNA sequence: TGTGCCAGCAGCGATTTGGGGACAGATACGCAGTATTTT. It specifies CASSDLGTDTQYF.

This clonotype was picked up a small number of times. The chain has TRBV2 and TRBJ1-5; D call uncertain. V was cut by 8 bases and J by 10 bases, with 15 bases left in between. Germline V lookup: CDR1 SNHLY, CDR2 FYNNEI. There are 12 residues in the CDR3. The CDR3 reads CASGLILGPQHF. Written as DNA, the CDR3 is TGTGCCAGCGGCCTCATCCTCGGCCCCCAGCATTTT.

V is TRBV25-1 and J is TRBJ1-5; 9 positions agree with TRBD1. The CDR3 sequence is 14 residues long. The V gene's germline CDR1 is MGHDK and CDR2 SYGVNS. Losses at the gene ends were 10 bases for V and 3 bases for J; bases not matched to a gene: 7. The CDR3, as DNA: TGTGCCACCCGGGGACAGGGCGACAATCAGCCCCAGCATTTT. Residues: CATRGQGDNQPQHF.

This clonotype has more than one count but fewer than ten. The chain joins TRBV28 to TRBJ2-1; 10 nucleotides align to TRBD1. Looked up from germline, CDR1 is MDHEN and CDR2 is SYDVKM. The CDR3 runs to 16 residues. The J segment lost 2 bases and the V segment lost 10 bases, leaving 11 bases of the junction unmatched. DNA for the CDR3: TGTGCCACGTACTCCGGGACAGGGGCTACCTACAATGAGCAGTTCTTC. It is translated as CATYSGTGATYNEQFF.

This clonotype has more than one count but fewer than ten. The chain joins TRBV18 to TRBJ1-5, with D uncertain. V lost 2 bases to trimming and J lost 1 base, with 6 bases between them. Germline V gives CDR1 KGHSH, CDR2 LQKENI. The length of the CDR3 is 14 residues. The CDR3 here is CASSPSQSNQPQHF. The CDR3 DNA is TGTGCCAGCTCACCATCGCAGAGCAATCAGCCCCAGCATTTT. The variable domain in full, with the rest retrieved from reference TRBV18 and TRBJ1-5, is NAGVMQNPRHLVRRRGQEARLRCSPMKGHSHVYWYRQLPEEGLKFMVYLQKENIIDESGMPKERFSAEFPKEGPSILRIQQVVRGDSAAYFCASSPSQSNQPQHFGDGTRLSIL.

This clonotype was seen many times. The chain employs TRBV29-1 and TRBJ2-1; 12 bases align to TRBD2. Germline CDR1 SQVTM, CDR2 ANQGSEA. J lost 3 bases, V lost 1 base, and 4 bases had no gene match. CDR3 length: 16 residues. The CDR3 DNA reads TGCAGCGTTGAAGTAGGGACTAGCGGGTTCTACAATGAGCAGTTCTTC. Translation gives CSVEVGTSGFYNEQFF.

This clonotype came up a few times. This chain uses TRBV6-2 or TRBV6-3 with TRBJ2-2; 13 bases line up with TRBD2. The CDR3 length is 17 residues. The V segment lost 2 bases and the J segment 0 bases; nucleotides outside the gene matches: 0. Germline CDR1 reads MNHEY; CDR2 reads SVGEGT. CDR3 bases: TGTGCCAGCAGTTACGGGACTAGCGGGACGAACACCGGGGAGCTGTTTTTT. This encodes CASSYGTSGTNTGELFF.

The chain links TRBV10-3 to TRBJ2-7; D unresolved. V lost 4 bases and J lost 0, with 7 bases in between. Germline assignment: CDR1 ENHRY and CDR2 SYGVKD. This CDR3 has 13 amino acids. CDR3 DNA sequence: TGTGCCATCAGTGTCCTGAGCTCCTACGAGCAGTACTTC. Encoded protein: CAISVLSSYEQYF.

The chain employs TRBV20-1 and TRBJ2-7, with D tentatively TRBD2 (6 bases). Deletions cut 6 bases from V and 4 bases from J, with 22 bases between. The CDR3 totals 15 residues. CDR1 is DFQATT and CDR2 is SNEGSKA in the germline V gene (reference sequence). The CDR3: CSADRATRGFYEQYF. Written as DNA, the CDR3 is TGCAGTGCCGATCGCGCGACTAGAGGTTTTTACGAGCAGTACTTC.